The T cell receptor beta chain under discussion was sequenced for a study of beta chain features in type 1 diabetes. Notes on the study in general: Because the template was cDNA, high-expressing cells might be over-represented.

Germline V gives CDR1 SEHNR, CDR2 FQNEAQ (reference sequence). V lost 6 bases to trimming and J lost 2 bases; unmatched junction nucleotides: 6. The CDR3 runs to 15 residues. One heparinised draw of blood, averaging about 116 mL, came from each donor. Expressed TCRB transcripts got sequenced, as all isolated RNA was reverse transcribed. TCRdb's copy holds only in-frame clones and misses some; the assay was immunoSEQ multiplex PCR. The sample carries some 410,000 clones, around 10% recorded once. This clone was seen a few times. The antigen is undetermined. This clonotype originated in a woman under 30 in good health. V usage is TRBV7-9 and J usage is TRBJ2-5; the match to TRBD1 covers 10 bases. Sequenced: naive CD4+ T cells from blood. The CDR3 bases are TGTGCCAGCAGTTCCGGGACAGGGGTGCAAGAGACCCAGTACTTC. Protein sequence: CASSSGTGVQETQYF.